Listed here are 7 T cell receptor beta chains from one sample, sequenced in a study of cytomegalovirus exposure and HLA in healthy donors. PCR was performed using 60 Vbeta and 13 Jbeta primers. This table comes from immunoSEQ multiplex PCR, and its TCRdb copy is limited to in-frame clones, with some not included. The sample lists 120,000 to 150,000 clones, roughly 78% occurring once. The sample was PBMCs. These receptors were taken from a man younger than 35 in good health and CMV-seropositive.

CDR3 sequence: CASSTGLVSYEQYF. The CDR3 DNA reads TGTGCCAGTAGTACCGGACTAGTTTCCTACGAGCAGTACTTC. The V and J genes are TRBV19 and TRBJ2-7; 7 bases match TRBD2. The CDR3 consists of 14 residues. Per the germline V gene, CDR1 is LNHDA and CDR2 is SQIVND (reference sequence). Germline trimming cut 4 bases from V and 1 base from J; bases unmatched to any gene: 4.

This clone came up a few times. The chain is built from TRBV28 and TRBJ1-6; D possibly corresponds to TRBD1 (5 bases). The V gene lost 3 bases and the J gene lost 10 bases, with 13 bases spanning the gap. CDR3 length: 14 amino acids. Germline lookup yields CDR1 MDHEN and CDR2 SYDVKM. The CDR3 DNA reads as TGTGCCAGCAGTTTGGGGAGGGGAGCGTCACCCCTCCACTTT. Residues: CASSLGRGASPLHF. The variable domain in full, with the rest retrieved from reference TRBV28 and TRBJ1-6, is DVKVTQSSRYLVKRTGEKVFLECVQDMDHENMFWYRQDPGLGLRLIYFSYDVKMKEKGDIPEGYSVSREKKERFSLILESASTNQTSMYLCASSLGRGASPLHFGNGTRLTVT.

This clone has only a few counts. The chain links TRBV6-5 to TRBJ2-5; TRBD2 matches 7 bases. Germline CDR1 reads MNHEY; CDR2 reads SVGAGI. V was clipped by 6 bases and J by 5 bases; unmatched bases: 9. The CDR3 has 14 residues. The CDR3 region has the DNA TGTGCCAGCAGAAACGGGGGGACGTCGGAGACCCAGTACTTC. It yields the protein CASRNGGTSETQYF.

The rearrangement joins TRBV5-1 to TRBJ1-1, with D perhaps matching TRBD1 (6 bases). The CDR3 loop spans 17 amino acids. Trimming pared 2 bases from V and 4 bases from J, leaving 21 bases between. Germline assignment: CDR1 SGHRS and CDR2 YFSETQ. The chain's CDR3 is CASSFAVQEGGGTEAFF. The CDR3 DNA sequence: TGCGCCAGCAGCTTTGCGGTACAAGAGGGAGGGGGCACTGAAGCTTTCTTT. The whole variable domain, remainder taken from reference TRBV5-1 and TRBJ1-1, is KAGVTQTPRYLIKTRGQQVTLSCSPISGHRSVSWYQQTPGQGLQFLFEYFSETQRNKGNFPGRFSGRQFSNSRSEMNVSTLELGDSALYLCASSFAVQEGGGTEAFFGQGTRLTVV.

The CDR3 here is CASSPTTGNYGYTF. CDR3 sequence (DNA): TGTGCCAGCAGCCCTACGACGGGGAACTATGGCTACACCTTC. The chain combines TRBV7-6 with TRBJ1-2; no definite D call. This CDR3 has 14 amino acids. Germline V gives CDR1 SGHVS, CDR2 FNYEAQ. Trimming shortened V by 5 bases and J by 2 bases, and 12 bases separated the two germline ends.

This clone was picked up one time. The gene calls are TRBV27 and TRBJ2-7; perhaps TRBD2 as D (5 bases). The length of the CDR3 is 14 residues. Looked up from germline, CDR1 is MNHEY and CDR2 is SMNVEV (reference sequence). V lost 0 bases to trimming and J lost 3 bases, with 9 bases between them. CDR3 in DNA: TGTGCCAGCAGTTTATCCCGGGGATTCTACGAGCAGTACTTC. It yields the protein CASSLSRGFYEQYF.

The chain couples TRBV4-2 to TRBJ2-1, with D possibly matching TRBD2 (5 bases). From germline, CDR1 is LGHNA and CDR2 YNFKEQ. The CDR3 has 15 amino acids. V gave up 0 bases and J gave up 10 bases, with 16 bases separating them. CDR3 coding DNA: TGTGCCAGCAGCCAAGAAAGACTGGCCAGGAGGGAGCAGTTCTTC. Protein: CASSQERLARREQFF.